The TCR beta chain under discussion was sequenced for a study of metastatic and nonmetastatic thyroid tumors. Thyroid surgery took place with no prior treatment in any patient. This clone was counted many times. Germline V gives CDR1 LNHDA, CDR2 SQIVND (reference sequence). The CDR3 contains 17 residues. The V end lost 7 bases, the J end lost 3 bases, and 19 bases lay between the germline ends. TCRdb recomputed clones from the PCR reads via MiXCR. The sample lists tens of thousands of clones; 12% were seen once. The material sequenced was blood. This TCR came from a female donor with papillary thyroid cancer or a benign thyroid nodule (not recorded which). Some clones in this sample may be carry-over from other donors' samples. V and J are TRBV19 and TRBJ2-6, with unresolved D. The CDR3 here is CASTWGAGGGGANVLTF. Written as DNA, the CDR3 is TGTGCCAGTACGTGGGGTGCCGGCGGCGGTGGGGCCAACGTCCTGACTTTC. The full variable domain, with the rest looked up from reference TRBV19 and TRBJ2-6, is DGGITQSPKYLFRKEGQNVTLSCEQNLNHDAMYWYRQDPGQGLRLIYYSQIVNDFQKGDIAEGYSVSREKKESFPLTVTSAQKNPTAFYLCASTWGAGGGGANVLTFGAGSRLTVL.